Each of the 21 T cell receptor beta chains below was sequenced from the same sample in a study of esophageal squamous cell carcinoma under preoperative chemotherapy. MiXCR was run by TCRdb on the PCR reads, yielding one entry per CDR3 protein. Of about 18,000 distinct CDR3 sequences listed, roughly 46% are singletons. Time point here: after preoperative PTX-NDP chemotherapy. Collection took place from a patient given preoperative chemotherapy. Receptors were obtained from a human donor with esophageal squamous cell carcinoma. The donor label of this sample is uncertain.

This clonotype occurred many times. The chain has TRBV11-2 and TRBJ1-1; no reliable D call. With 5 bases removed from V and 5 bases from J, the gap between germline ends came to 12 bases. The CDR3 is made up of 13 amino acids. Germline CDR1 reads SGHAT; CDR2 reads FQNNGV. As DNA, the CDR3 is TGTGCCAGCAGCGTCGGGGAGTTGACTGAAGCTTTCTTT. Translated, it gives CASSVGELTEAFF.

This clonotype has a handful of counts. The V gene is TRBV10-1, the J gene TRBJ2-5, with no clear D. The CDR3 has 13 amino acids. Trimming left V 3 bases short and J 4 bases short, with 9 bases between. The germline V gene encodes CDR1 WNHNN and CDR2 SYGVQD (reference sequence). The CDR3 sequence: CASSDRLGETQYF. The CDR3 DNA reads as TGCGCCAGCAGTGACAGGCTGGGAGAGACCCAGTACTTC.

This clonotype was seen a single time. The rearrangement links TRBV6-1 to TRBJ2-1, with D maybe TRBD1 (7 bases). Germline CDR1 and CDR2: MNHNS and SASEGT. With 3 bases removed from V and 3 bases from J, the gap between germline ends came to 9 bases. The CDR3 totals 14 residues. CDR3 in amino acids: CASSDRGDYNEQFF. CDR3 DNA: TGTGCCAGCAGTGACAGGGGGGACTACAATGAGCAGTTCTTC.

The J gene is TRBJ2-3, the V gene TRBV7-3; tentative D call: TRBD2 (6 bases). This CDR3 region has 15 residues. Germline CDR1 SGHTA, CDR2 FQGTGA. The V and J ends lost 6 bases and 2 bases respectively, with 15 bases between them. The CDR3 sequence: CASSPGTRNTDTQYF. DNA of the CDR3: TGTGCCAGCAGTCCTGGGACTCGAAACACAGATACGCAGTATTTT.

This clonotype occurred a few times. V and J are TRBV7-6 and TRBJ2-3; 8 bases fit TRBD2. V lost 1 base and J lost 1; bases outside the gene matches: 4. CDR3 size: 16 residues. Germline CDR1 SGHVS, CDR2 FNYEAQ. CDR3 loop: CASSLDLAGRTDTQYF. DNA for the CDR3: TGTGCCAGCAGCTTAGATCTAGCGGGTCGCACAGATACGCAGTATTTT.

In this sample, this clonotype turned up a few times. In DNA form, the CDR3 reads TGTGCCAGCAGTTCGACAGGTAGCACTGAAGCTTTCTTT. It encodes CASSSTGSTEAFF. The chain links TRBV12-3 or TRBV12-4 to TRBJ1-1; perhaps TRBD1 as D (6 bases). Trimming pared 4 bases from V and 4 bases from J, leaving 10 bases between. The CDR3 totals 13 residues.

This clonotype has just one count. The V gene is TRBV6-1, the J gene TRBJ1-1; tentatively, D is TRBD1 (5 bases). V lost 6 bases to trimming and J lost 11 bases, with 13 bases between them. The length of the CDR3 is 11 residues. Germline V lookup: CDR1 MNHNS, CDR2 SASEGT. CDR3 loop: CASSDSLRAFF. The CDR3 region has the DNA TGTGCCAGCAGCGACAGTCTTCGGGCTTTCTTT.

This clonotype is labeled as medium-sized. The CDR3 loop reads CASSEGGLAESRFF. The CDR3, as DNA: TGTGCCAGCAGTGAAGGCGGGCTAGCGGAAAGTCGGTTCTTC. The chain couples TRBV6-1 to TRBJ2-1, with 7 positions matching TRBD2. CDR1 is MNHNS and CDR2 is SASEGT in the germline V gene. The CDR3 totals 14 residues. V lost 1 base and J lost 15; bases outside the gene matches: 12.

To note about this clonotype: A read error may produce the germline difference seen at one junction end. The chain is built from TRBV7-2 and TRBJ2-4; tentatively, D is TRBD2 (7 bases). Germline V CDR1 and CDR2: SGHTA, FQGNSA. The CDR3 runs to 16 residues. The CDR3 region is CASSARGRGSKNTQYF. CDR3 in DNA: TGTGCCAGCAGCGCACGGGGGCGGGGGAGCAAAAACACTCAGTATTTC.

CDR3 sequence: CASSDGTSGGRTDTQYF. The CDR3 DNA is TGTGCCAGCAGCGATGGGACTAGCGGGGGCCGCACAGATACGCAGTATTTT. V gene TRBV11-2 combines with J gene TRBJ2-3, with 14 positions matching TRBD2. Germline V CDR1 and CDR2: SGHAT, FQNNGV. J lost 1 base, V lost 5 bases, and 5 bases had no gene match. This CDR3 has 17 residues. The full variable domain, rest sourced from reference TRBV11-2 and TRBJ2-3, is EAGVAQSPRYKIIEKRQSVAFWCNPISGHATLYWYQQILGQGPKLLIQFQNNGVVDDSQLPKDRFSAERLKGVDSTLKIQPAKLEDSAVYLCASSDGTSGGRTDTQYFGPGTRLTVL.

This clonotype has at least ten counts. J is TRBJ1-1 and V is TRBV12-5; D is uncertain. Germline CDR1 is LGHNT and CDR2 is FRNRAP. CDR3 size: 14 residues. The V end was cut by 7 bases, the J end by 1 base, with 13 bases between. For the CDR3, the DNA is TGTGCTAGTGCCCCGGACGGACGGAACACTGAAGCTTTCTTT. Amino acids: CASAPDGRNTEAFF.

In DNA, the CDR3 is TGTGCCAGCAGCTTAAATGCGGGAGCGGTCGAGACCCAGTACTTC. Encoded protein: CASSLNAGAVETQYF. The J gene is TRBJ2-3, the V gene TRBV11-3; TRBD2 matches at 7 bases. The J call is uncertain, as TRBJ2-5 better fits the DNA end. In germline, CDR1 is SGHNT, CDR2 YENEEA. The CDR3 is 15 amino acids.

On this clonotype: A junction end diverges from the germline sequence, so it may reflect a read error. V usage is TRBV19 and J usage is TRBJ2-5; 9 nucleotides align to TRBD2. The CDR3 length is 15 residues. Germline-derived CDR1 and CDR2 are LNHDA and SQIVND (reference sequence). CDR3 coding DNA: TGTGCCAGTAGTATAAAGGCTAGCGGGGCCCCCGCCTCATTCTTC. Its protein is CASSIKASGAPASFF.

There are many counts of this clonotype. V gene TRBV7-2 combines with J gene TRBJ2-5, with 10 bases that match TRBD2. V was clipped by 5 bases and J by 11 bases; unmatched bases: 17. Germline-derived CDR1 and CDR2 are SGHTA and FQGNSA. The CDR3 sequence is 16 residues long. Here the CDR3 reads CASSARTSGSNNEQYF. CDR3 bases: TGTGCCAGCAGCGCCAGGACTAGCGGATCCAACAATGAGCAGTACTTC.

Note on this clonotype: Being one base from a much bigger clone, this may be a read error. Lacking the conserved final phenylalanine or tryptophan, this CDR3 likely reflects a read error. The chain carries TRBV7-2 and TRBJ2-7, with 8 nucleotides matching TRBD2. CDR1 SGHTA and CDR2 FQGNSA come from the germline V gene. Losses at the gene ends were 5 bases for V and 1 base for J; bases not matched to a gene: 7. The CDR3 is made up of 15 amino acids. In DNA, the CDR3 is TGTGCCAGCAGCCCCCTACGGGGGGGATCCTACGAGCAGTACTTA. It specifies CASSPLRGGSYEQYL.

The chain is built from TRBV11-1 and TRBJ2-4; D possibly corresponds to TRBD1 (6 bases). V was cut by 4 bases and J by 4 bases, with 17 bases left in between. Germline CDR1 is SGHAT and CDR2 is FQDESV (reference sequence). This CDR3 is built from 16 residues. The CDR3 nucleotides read TGTGCCAGCAGCTCCCCAGCCAGGGGTTCGAAAAACATTCAGTACTTC. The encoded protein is CASSSPARGSKNIQYF.

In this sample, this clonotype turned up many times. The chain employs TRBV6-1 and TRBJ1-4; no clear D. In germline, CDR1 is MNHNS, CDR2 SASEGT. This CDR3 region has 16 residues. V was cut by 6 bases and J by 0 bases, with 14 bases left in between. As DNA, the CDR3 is TGTGCCAGCAGCCGACCGAAAAGTGCAACTAATGAAAAACTGTTTTTT. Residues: CASSRPKSATNEKLFF.

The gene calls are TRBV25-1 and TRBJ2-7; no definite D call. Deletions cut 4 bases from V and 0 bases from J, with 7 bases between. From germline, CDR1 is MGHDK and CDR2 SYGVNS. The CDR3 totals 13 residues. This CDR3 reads CASSGVSSYEQYF. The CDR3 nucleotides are TGTGCCAGCAGTGGTGTCAGCTCCTACGAGCAGTACTTC.

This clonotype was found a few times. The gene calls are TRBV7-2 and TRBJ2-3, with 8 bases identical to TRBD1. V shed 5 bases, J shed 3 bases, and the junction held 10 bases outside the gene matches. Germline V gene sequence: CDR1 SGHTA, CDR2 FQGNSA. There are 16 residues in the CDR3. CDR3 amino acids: CASSPGQGRATDTQYF. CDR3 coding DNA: TGTGCCAGCAGCCCAGGACAGGGTCGGGCGACAGATACGCAGTATTTT.

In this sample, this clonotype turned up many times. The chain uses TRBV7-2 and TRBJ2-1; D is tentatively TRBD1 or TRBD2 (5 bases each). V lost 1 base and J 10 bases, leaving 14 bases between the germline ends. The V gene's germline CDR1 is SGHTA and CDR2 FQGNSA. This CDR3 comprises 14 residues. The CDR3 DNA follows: TGTGCCAGCAGCTTAGATGTGGGTCGGGGCGAGCAGTTCTTC. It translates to CASSLDVGRGEQFF.

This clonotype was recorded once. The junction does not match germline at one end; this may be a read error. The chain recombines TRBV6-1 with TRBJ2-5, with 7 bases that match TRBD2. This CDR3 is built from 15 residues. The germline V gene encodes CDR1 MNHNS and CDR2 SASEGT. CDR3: CACGGAPGRSNEQNF. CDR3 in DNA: TGTGCCTGCGGGGGTGCACCGGGCCGCTCCAACGAGCAGAATTTC.